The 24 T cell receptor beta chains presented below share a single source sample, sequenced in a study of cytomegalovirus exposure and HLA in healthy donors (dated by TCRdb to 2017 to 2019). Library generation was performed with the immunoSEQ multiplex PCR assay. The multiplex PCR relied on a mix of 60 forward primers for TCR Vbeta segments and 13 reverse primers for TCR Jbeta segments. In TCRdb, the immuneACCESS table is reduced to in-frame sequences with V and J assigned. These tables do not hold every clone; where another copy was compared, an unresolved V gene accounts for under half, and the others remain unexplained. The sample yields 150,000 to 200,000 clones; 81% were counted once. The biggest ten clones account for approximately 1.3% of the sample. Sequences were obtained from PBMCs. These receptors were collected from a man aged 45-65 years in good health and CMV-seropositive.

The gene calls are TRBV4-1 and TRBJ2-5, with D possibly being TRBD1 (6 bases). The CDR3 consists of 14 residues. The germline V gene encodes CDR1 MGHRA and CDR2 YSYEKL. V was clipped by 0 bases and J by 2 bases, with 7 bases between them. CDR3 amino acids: CASSQEQGQETQYF. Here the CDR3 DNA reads TGCGCCAGCAGCCAAGAACAGGGTCAAGAGACCCAGTACTTC.

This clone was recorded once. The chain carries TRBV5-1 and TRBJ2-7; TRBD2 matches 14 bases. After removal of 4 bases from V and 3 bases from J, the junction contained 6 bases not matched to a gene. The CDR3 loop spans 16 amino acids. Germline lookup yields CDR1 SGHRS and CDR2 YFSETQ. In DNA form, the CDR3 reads TGCGCCAGCAGCCGGGGACTAGCGGGGGTGGACTACGAGCAGTACTTC. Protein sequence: CASSRGLAGVDYEQYF. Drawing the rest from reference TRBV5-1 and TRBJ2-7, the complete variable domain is KAGVTQTPRYLIKTRGQQVTLSCSPISGHRSVSWYQQTPGQGLQFLFEYFSETQRNKGNFPGRFSGRQFSNSRSEMNVSTLELGDSALYLCASSRGLAGVDYEQYFGPGTRLTVT.

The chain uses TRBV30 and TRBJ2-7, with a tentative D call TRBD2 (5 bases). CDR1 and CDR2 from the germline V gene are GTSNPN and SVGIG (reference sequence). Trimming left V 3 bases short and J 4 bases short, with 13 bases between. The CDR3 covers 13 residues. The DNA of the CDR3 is TGTGCCTGGAGACGAGGGCTCGAGTACGAGCAGTACTTC. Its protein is CAWRRGLEYEQYF.

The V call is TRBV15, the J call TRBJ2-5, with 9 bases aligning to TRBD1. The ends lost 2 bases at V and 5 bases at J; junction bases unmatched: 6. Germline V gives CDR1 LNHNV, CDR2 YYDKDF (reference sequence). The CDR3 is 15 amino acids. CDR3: CATSRTRTGAETQYF. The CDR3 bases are TGTGCCACCAGCAGAACAAGGACAGGGGCGGAGACCCAGTACTTC.

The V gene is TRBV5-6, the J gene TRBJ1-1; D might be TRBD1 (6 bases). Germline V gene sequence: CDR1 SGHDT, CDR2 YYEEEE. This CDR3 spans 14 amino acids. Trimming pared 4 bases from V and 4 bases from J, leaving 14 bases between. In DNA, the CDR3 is TGTGCCAGCAGCGCAAGGACAGCTAGCACTGAAGCTTTCTTT. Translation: CASSARTASTEAFF.

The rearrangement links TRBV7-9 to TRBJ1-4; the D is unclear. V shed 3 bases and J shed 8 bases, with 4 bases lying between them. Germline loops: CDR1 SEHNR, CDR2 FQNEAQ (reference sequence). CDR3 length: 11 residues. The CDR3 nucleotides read TGTGCCAGCAGCTTCGCGGAAAAACTGTTTTTT. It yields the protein CASSFAEKLFF. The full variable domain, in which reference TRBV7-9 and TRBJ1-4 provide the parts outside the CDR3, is DTGVSQNPRHKITKRGQNVTFRCDPISEHNRLYWYRQTLGQGPEFLTYFQNEAQLEKSRLLSDRFSAERPKGSFSTLEIQRTEQGDSAMYLCASSFAEKLFFGSGTQLSVL.

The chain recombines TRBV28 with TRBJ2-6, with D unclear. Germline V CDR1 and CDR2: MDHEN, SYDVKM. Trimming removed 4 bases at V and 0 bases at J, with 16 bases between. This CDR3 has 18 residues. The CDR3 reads CASSSPPRPLSGANVLTF. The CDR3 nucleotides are TGTGCCAGCAGTTCACCCCCCCGTCCACTCTCTGGGGCCAACGTCCTGACTTTC.

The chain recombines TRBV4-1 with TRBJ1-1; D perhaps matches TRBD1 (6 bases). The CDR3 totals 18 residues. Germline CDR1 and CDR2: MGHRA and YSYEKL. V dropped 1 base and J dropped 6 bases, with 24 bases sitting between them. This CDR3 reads CASSQGRDMGRVGSEAFF. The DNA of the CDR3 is TGCGCCAGCAGCCAAGGAAGGGACATGGGTCGCGTTGGGTCTGAAGCTTTCTTT.

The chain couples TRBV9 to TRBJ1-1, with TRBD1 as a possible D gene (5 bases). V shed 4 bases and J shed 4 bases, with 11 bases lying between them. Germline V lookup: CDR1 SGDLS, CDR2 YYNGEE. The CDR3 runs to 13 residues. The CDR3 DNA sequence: TGTGCCAGCAGCCTCATCGGGGGCACTGAAGCTTTCTTT. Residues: CASSLIGGTEAFF.

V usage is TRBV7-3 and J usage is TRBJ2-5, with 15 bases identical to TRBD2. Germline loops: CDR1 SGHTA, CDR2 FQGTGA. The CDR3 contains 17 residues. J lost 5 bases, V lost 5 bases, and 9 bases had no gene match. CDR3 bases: TGTGCCAGCAGCCCAACCGGGACTAGCGGGAGGATGGAGACCCAGTACTTC. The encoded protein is CASSPTGTSGRMETQYF. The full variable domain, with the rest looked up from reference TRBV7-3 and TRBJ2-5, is GAGVSQTPSNKVTEKGKYVELRCDPISGHTALYWYRQSLGQGPEFLIYFQGTGAADDSGLPNDRFFAVRPEGSVSTLKIQRTERGDSAVYLCASSPTGTSGRMETQYFGPGTRLLVL.

The CDR3, as DNA: TGTGCCAGTAGTCGGCAACCTGAGGGTCAGCCCCAGCATTTT. Residues: CASSRQPEGQPQHF. The gene calls are TRBV19 and TRBJ1-5; no clear D gene. This CDR3 has 14 amino acids. Germline CDR1 LNHDA, CDR2 SQIVND (reference sequence). V shed 5 bases and J shed 6 bases, with 14 bases lying between them.

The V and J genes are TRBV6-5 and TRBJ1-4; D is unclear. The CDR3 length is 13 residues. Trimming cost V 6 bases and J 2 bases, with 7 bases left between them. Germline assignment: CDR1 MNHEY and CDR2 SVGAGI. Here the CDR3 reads CASRRWTNEKLFF. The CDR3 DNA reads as TGTGCCAGCAGGAGGTGGACTAATGAAAAACTGTTTTTT.

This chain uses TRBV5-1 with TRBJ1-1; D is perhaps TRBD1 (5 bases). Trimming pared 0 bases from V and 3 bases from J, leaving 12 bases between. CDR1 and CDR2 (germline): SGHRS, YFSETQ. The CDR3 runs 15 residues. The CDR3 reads CASSLVVGVDTEAFF. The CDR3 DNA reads TGCGCCAGCAGCTTGGTTGTAGGGGTCGACACTGAAGCTTTCTTT.

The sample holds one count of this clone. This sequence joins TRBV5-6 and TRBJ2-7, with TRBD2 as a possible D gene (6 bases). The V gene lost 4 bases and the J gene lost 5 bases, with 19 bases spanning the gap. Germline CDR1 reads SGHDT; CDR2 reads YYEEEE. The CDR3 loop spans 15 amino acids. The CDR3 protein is CASSTPGLGDHEQYF. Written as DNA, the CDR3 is TGTGCCAGCAGCACCCCGGGACTCGGGGACCACGAGCAGTACTTC.

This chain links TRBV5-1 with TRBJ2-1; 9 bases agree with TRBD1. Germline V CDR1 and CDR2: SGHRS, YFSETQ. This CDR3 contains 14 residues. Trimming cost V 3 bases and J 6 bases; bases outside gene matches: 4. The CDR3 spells CASSWTGVSNEQFF. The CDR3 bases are TGCGCCAGCAGCTGGACAGGGGTAAGCAATGAGCAGTTCTTC.

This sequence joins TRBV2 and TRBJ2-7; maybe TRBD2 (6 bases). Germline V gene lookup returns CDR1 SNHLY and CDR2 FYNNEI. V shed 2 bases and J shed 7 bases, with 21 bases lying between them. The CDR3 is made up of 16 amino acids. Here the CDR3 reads CASSEIAGLGNWEQYF. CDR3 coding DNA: TGTGCCAGCAGTGAAATCGCGGGACTGGGGAACTGGGAGCAGTACTTC.

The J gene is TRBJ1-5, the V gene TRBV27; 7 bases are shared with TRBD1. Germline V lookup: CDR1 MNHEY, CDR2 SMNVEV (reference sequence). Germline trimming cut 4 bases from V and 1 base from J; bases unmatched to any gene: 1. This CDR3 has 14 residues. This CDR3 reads CASSYRGSNQPQHF. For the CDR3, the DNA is TGTGCCAGCAGTTACAGGGGAAGCAATCAGCCCCAGCATTTT.

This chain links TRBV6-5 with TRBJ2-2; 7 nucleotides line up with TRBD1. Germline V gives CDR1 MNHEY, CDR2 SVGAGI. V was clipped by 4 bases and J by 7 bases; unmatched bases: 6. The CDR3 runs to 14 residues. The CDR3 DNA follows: TGTGCCAGCAGTTCCCGACAGGGTGTCGGGGAGCTGTTTTTT. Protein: CASSSRQGVGELFF.

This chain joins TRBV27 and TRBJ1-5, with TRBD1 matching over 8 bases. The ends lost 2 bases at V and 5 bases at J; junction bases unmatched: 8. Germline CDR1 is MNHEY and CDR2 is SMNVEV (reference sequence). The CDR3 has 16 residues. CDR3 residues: CASSLIGQGLDQPQHF. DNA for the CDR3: TGTGCCAGCAGTTTAATAGGACAGGGTTTGGATCAGCCCCAGCATTTT.

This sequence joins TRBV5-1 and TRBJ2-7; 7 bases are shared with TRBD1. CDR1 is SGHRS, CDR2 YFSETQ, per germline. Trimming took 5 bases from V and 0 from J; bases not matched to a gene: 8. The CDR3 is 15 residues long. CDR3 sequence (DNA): TGCGCCAGCAGTTGGGACAGCCTGAGCTCCTACGAGCAGTACTTC. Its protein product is CASSWDSLSSYEQYF.

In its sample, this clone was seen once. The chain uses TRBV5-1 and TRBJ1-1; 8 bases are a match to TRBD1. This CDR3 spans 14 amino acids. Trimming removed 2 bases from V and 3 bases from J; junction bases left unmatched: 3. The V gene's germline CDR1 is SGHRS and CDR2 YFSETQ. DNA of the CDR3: TGCGCCAGCAGCTTTGTACAGGGGGACACTGAAGCTTTCTTT. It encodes CASSFVQGDTEAFF.

This chain's CDR3 is CASIGGGRGKNIQYF. The CDR3 nucleotides are TGTGCCAGCATCGGCGGGGGCCGGGGCAAAAACATTCAGTACTTC. V gene TRBV2 combines with J gene TRBJ2-4; possibly TRBD2 for D (7 bases). The CDR3 spans 15 residues. Germline V gene data show CDR1 as SNHLY and CDR2 as FYNNEI. Trimming shortened V by 7 bases and J by 3 bases, and 16 bases separated the two germline ends. Together with reference TRBV2 and TRBJ2-4, the CDR3 gives the full variable domain: EPEVTQTPSHQVTQMGQEVILRCVPISNHLYFYWYRQILGQKVEFLVSFYNNEISEKSEIFDDQFSVERPDGSNFTLKIRSTKLEDSAMYFCASIGGGRGKNIQYFGAGTRLSVL.

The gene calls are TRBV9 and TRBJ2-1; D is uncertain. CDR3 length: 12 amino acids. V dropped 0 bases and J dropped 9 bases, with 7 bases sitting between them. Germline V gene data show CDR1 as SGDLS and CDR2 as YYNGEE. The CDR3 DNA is TGTGCCAGCAGCGTAGGACACACTGAGCAGTTCTTC. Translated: CASSVGHTEQFF.

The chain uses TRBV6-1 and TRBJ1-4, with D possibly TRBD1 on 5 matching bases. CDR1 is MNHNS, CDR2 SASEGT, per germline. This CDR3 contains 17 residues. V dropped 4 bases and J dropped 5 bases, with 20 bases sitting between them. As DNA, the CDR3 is TGTGCCAGCAGTGGGGGGGTGCGCAGGGCACCCAATGAAAAACTGTTTTTT. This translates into CASSGGVRRAPNEKLFF.